The 30 T cell receptor beta chains below were found in one sample sequenced in a study of cytomegalovirus exposure and HLA in healthy donors. Primers for the PCR totalled 60 Vbeta and 13 Jbeta. Produced via immunoSEQ multiplex PCR; TCRdb's table is partial and in-frame only. The table has 170,000 or so clones, about 73% seen once. The sample taken for sequencing was PBMCs. The origin of the receptors is a woman between 40 and 55 years old in good health and CMV-seronegative.

The chain uses TRBV12-5 and TRBJ1-1; tentatively, D is TRBD1 (6 bases). The V gene's germline CDR1 is LGHNT and CDR2 FRNRAP. V lost 2 bases and J lost 4, with 8 bases in between. CDR3 length: 13 residues. The CDR3, as DNA: TGTGCTAGTGGTTTGTTGGGGGCCACTGAAGCTTTCTTT. Amino acid sequence: CASGLLGATEAFF.

This clone came up once. The chain employs TRBV6-6 and TRBJ2-7, with 8 nucleotides matching TRBD2. This CDR3 is built from 15 residues. Germline assignment: CDR1 MNHNY and CDR2 SVGAGI (reference sequence). J was trimmed by 3 bases and V by 2 bases; bases with no gene match: 6. CDR3 nucleotide sequence: TGTGCCAGCAGTTACAGAGCGGGGGTTTACTACGAGCAGTACTTC. This gives the protein CASSYRAGVYYEQYF.

This chain joins TRBV5-8 and TRBJ1-1; weak D call: TRBD1 (6 bases). Looked up from germline, CDR1 is SGHTS and CDR2 is YDEGEE. V lost 0 bases, J lost 5 bases, and 14 bases lay in between. This CDR3 contains 15 residues. The CDR3 sequence is CASSLALGGTTEAFF. In DNA, the CDR3 is TGTGCCAGCAGCTTGGCCCTGGGAGGGACAACTGAAGCTTTCTTT. The whole variable domain, remainder taken from reference TRBV5-8 and TRBJ1-1, is EAGVTQSPTHLIKTRGQQATLRCSPISGHTSVYWYQQALGLGLQFLLWYDEGEERNRGNFPPRFSGRQFPNYSSELNVNALELEDSALYLCASSLALGGTTEAFFGQGTRLTVV.

The rearrangement uses TRBV7-6 and TRBJ2-5, with 12 nucleotides matching TRBD2. The CDR3 contains 16 residues. Germline-derived CDR1 and CDR2 are SGHVS and FNYEAQ. After removal of 5 bases from V and 3 bases from J, the junction contained 7 bases not matched to a gene. The CDR3 DNA reads TGTGCCAGCAGCCACCGGACTAGCGGGGCTAAAGAGACCCAGTACTTC. Translation gives CASSHRTSGAKETQYF.

J is TRBJ2-7 and V is TRBV19; D not resolved. The length of the CDR3 is 16 residues. With 3 bases removed from V and 2 bases from J, the gap between germline ends came to 17 bases. The germline CDR1 and CDR2 sequences are LNHDA and SQIVND (reference sequence). The CDR3 region is CASSISFIGVTYEQYF. CDR3 nucleotide sequence: TGTGCCAGTAGTATTAGTTTTATAGGAGTTACCTACGAGCAGTACTTC.

This chain links TRBV4-1 with TRBJ2-1; TRBD2 agrees at 7 bases. CDR1 is MGHRA and CDR2 is YSYEKL in the germline V gene. The V gene end was trimmed by 0 bases and the J gene end by 1 base; junction bases not matched to a gene: 6. This CDR3 region has 17 residues. Here the CDR3 reads CASSQERGRGSYNEQFF. The CDR3 DNA reads as TGCGCCAGCAGCCAAGAGCGGGGGAGAGGTTCCTACAATGAGCAGTTCTTC.

This chain connects TRBV21-1 to TRBJ2-7; the table's D call, TRBD2, was not checked against the DNA. TRBV21-1 is designated a pseudogene. The CDR3 extends over 16 amino acids. The CDR3 DNA sequence: TGTGCCAGCAGCTCGAGGGTGGGACTAGTCGCCTTCGAGCAGTACTTC. This translates into CASSSRVGLVAFEQYF.

V is TRBV2 and J is TRBJ1-4; tentatively, D is TRBD1 (6 bases). Germline V gene data show CDR1 as SNHLY and CDR2 as FYNNEI. Trimming removed 8 bases from V and 0 bases from J, with 7 bases in between. The CDR3 runs 13 residues. CDR3 sequence reads: CASGTSTNEKLFF. The CDR3 bases are TGTGCCAGCGGGACATCAACTAATGAAAAACTGTTTTTT.

The V call is TRBV2, the J call TRBJ2-4; D not certain. Trimming took off 6 bases at V and 1 base at J, with 10 bases between the two ends. Germline CDR1 and CDR2: SNHLY and FYNNEI. CDR3 length equals 14 residues. The CDR3 coding sequence is TGTGCCAGCAGGGCCCGGGTGGCCAAAAACATTCAGTACTTC. The encoded protein is CASRARVAKNIQYF.

This clone was observed a few times. The chain couples TRBV27 to TRBJ1-2, with 7 bases matching TRBD1. V shed 4 bases, J shed 4 bases, and the junction held 3 bases outside the gene matches. Looked up from germline, CDR1 is MNHEY and CDR2 is SMNVEV (reference sequence). This CDR3 is 13 amino acids long. CDR3 nucleotide sequence: TGTGCCAGCAGTTCCTCAGGGGGCTATGGCTACACCTTC. As protein: CASSSSGGYGYTF.

J is TRBJ2-2 and V is TRBV7-2; 9 bases line up with TRBD2. The CDR3 covers 16 residues. Germline assignment: CDR1 SGHTA and CDR2 FQGNSA. V was clipped by 0 bases and J by 2 bases; unmatched bases: 1. The CDR3 sequence: CASSLASGGNTGELFF. DNA for the CDR3: TGTGCCAGCAGCTTAGCTAGCGGGGGCAACACCGGGGAGCTGTTTTTT.

The V gene is TRBV5-1, the J gene TRBJ1-6; TRBD1 matches 10 bases. The CDR3 has 16 residues. The germline V gene has CDR1 SGHRS and CDR2 YFSETQ. V shed 3 bases and J 8 bases; nucleotides not matched to a gene: 8. In nucleotides, the CDR3 is TGCGCCAGCAGCTCACTCTCCGGGACAGGGGATTCACCCCTCCACTTT. This translates into CASSSLSGTGDSPLHF.

The V gene is TRBV18, the J gene TRBJ2-1, with D perhaps TRBD2 (6 bases). V dropped 2 bases and J dropped 6 bases, with 11 bases sitting between them. Germline CDR1 KGHSH, CDR2 LQKENI. This CDR3 comprises 14 residues. The CDR3 spells CASSPGDSTNEQFF. The CDR3 DNA is TGTGCCAGCTCACCAGGGGACTCCACCAATGAGCAGTTCTTC.

The chain's CDR3 is CASSFSQGARLDQYF. The DNA of the CDR3 is TGTGCCAGCAGTTTCTCACAGGGGGCGCGTCTCGACCAGTACTTC. This rearrangement joins TRBV27 to TRBJ2-7; TRBD1 matches 9 bases. The CDR3 runs to 15 residues. Germline V gene lookup returns CDR1 MNHEY and CDR2 SMNVEV (reference sequence). The junction had 13 bases not matched to a gene; V was cut back by 3 bases and J by 10 bases.

V gene TRBV4-1 combines with J gene TRBJ2-3, with TRBD1 as a possible D gene (6 bases). The germline CDR1 and CDR2 sequences are MGHRA and YSYEKL. Trimming removed 4 bases at V and 4 bases at J, with 12 bases between. The CDR3 has 14 amino acids. The CDR3 DNA follows: TGCGCCAGCAGCCCCGACTCAGGGGCAGATACGCAGTATTTT. As protein: CASSPDSGADTQYF.

The rearrangement uses TRBV2 and TRBJ2-7; 7 nucleotides align to TRBD2. The CDR3 is 12 amino acids. Germline CDR1 reads SNHLY; CDR2 reads FYNNEI. CDR3 coding DNA: TGTGTCGGGGGGTCGCAGTCCTACGAGCAGTACTTC. It translates to CVGGSQSYEQYF.

The gene calls are TRBV2 and TRBJ1-4, with D possibly TRBD1 on 5 matching bases. The V end lost 4 bases, the J end lost 0 bases, and 6 bases lay between the germline ends. The CDR3 has 14 residues. CDR1 SNHLY and CDR2 FYNNEI come from the germline V gene. In nucleotides, the CDR3 is TGTGCCAGCAGTGCAGGGTCAACTAATGAAAAACTGTTTTTT. This encodes CASSAGSTNEKLFF.

This chain connects TRBV28 to TRBJ1-2; D is perhaps TRBD1 (5 bases). Trimming took off 5 bases at V and 7 bases at J, with 17 bases between the two ends. This CDR3 has 14 amino acids. Germline-derived CDR1 and CDR2 are MDHEN and SYDVKM. The chain's CDR3 is CASSPTWQGRGYTF. CDR3 in DNA: TGTGCCAGCAGTCCCACATGGCAGGGTCGTGGCTACACCTTC.

On this clone itself: Other DNA sequences from this sample encode an identical CDR3 as well. The chain combines TRBV28 with TRBJ1-2; D uncertain. Germline CDR1 and CDR2: MDHEN and SYDVKM. The ends were cut back, 2 bases at V and 5 bases at J, with 6 bases in the middle. This CDR3 is built from 12 residues. In nucleotides, the CDR3 is TGTGCCAGCAGTTTAGGAGGTTATGGCTACACCTTC. Translation gives CASSLGGYGYTF.

V gene TRBV6-1 combines with J gene TRBJ2-5; TRBD2 matches 13 bases. Germline CDR1 is MNHNS and CDR2 is SASEGT. The V gene end was trimmed by 4 bases and the J gene end by 6 bases; junction bases not matched to a gene: 2. The CDR3 consists of 14 residues. CDR3 DNA: TGTGCCAGCAGTGGGGGACTAGCGGGGAAGACCCAGTACTTC. Protein: CASSGGLAGKTQYF.

This clone came up once. This rearrangement joins TRBV25-1 to TRBJ1-6; D not resolved. This CDR3 contains 13 residues. Germline V gene lookup returns CDR1 MGHDK and CDR2 SYGVNS. The V end lost 8 bases, the J end lost 8 bases, and 13 bases lay between the germline ends. The CDR3 spells CASEDHRDSPLHF. As DNA, the CDR3 is TGTGCCAGCGAAGACCACCGGGATTCACCCCTCCACTTT.

This sequence joins TRBV2 and TRBJ2-5; weak D call: TRBD1 (6 bases). Germline values: CDR1 SNHLY, CDR2 FYNNEI. The length of the CDR3 is 13 residues. V lost 7 bases and J lost 5, with 14 bases in between. The CDR3, as DNA: TGTGCCAGCACCCGTGACAGGTCGGAGACCCAGTACTTC. Its translation: CASTRDRSETQYF.

The rearrangement uses TRBV9 and TRBJ1-3; no definite D call. Germline CDR1 SGDLS, CDR2 YYNGEE. The CDR3 length is 13 residues. Trimming stripped 0 bases from V and 7 bases from J, with 8 bases between. This CDR3 is CASSVVGENTIYF. The DNA for the CDR3 is TGTGCCAGCAGCGTAGTCGGTGAGAACACCATATATTTT.

This clone has more than one count but fewer than ten. The chain employs TRBV9 and TRBJ1-5, with D maybe TRBD1 (5 bases). V lost 3 bases to trimming and J lost 5 bases, with 12 bases between them. The CDR3 runs 14 residues. Germline V CDR1 and CDR2: SGDLS, YYNGEE. The CDR3 sequence is CASSADSYYQPQHF. The CDR3 coding sequence is TGTGCCAGCAGCGCCGACAGCTATTATCAGCCCCAGCATTTT. Variable domain in full (rest from reference TRBV9 and TRBJ1-5): DSGVTQTPKHLITATGQRVTLRCSPRSGDLSVYWYQQSLDQGLQFLIQYYNGEERAKGNILERFSAQQFPDLHSELNLSSLELGDSALYFCASSADSYYQPQHFGDGTRLSIL.

The gene calls are TRBV4-1 and TRBJ1-6; D not certain. Trimming pared 4 bases from V and 9 bases from J, leaving 13 bases between. Germline lookup yields CDR1 MGHRA and CDR2 YSYEKL. The CDR3 totals 14 residues. The CDR3 protein is CASSLPAPSSPLHF. CDR3 sequence (DNA): TGCGCCAGCAGCCTTCCCGCCCCGAGTTCACCCCTCCACTTT.

The genes are TRBV5-8 and TRBJ2-2; 8 nucleotides align to TRBD1. The CDR3 totals 15 residues. Germline V gene sequence: CDR1 SGHTS, CDR2 YDEGEE. J gave up 4 bases and V 2 bases, and 4 bases lay outside the gene matches. The CDR3 DNA sequence: TGTGCCAGCAGCTTATTAGGACAGGGCACCGGGGAGCTGTTTTTT. Translating it yields CASSLLGQGTGELFF.

The chain combines TRBV5-6 with TRBJ2-6, with no clear D. The CDR3 is 16 amino acids. The V end was cut by 1 base, the J end by 2 bases, with 10 bases between. Per germline, CDR1 SGHDT and CDR2 YYEEEE. Here the CDR3 reads CASSLYPRAGANVLTF. DNA of the CDR3: TGTGCCAGCAGCTTGTACCCAAGAGCTGGGGCCAACGTCCTGACTTTC.

V usage is TRBV27 and J usage is TRBJ2-7; 9 positions match TRBD1. The CDR3 runs 18 residues. Germline CDR1 reads MNHEY; CDR2 reads SMNVEV (reference sequence). J lost 2 bases, V lost 1 base, and 12 bases had no gene match. CDR3 nucleotide sequence: TGTGCCAGCAGTTTATACCTCCCGACAGGGGGTTTGGCCTACGAGCAGTACTTC. Translation: CASSLYLPTGGLAYEQYF.

The chain carries TRBV19 and TRBJ1-3; no clear D. In germline, CDR1 is LNHDA, CDR2 SQIVND (reference sequence). V dropped 4 bases and J dropped 3 bases, with 16 bases sitting between them. The CDR3 loop spans 16 amino acids. CDR3: CASSNRDGIVGNTIYF. The CDR3 DNA reads TGTGCCAGTAGTAACAGAGACGGTATCGTTGGAAACACCATATATTTT.

The chain employs TRBV7-8 and TRBJ1-4; D unclear. This CDR3 has 14 amino acids. Germline CDR1 and CDR2: SGHVS and FQNEAQ. Trimming took 4 bases from V and 1 from J, leaving 7 bases between them. The CDR3 here is CASSSAETNEKLFF. The CDR3 region has the DNA TGTGCCAGCAGCTCCGCGGAAACTAATGAAAAACTGTTTTTT.